Listed below are T cell receptor beta chains from one sample, sequenced in a study of response to subunit inactivated influenza vaccine. TCRdb reprocessed the RT-PCR reads with MiXCR, giving one entry per CDR3 protein. The table lists about 540,000 distinct CDR3 sequences, under 30% of them singletons. These sequences were also reported in another study, on T cells expressing NK-cell markers.

The material was CD4+ T cells sorted from PBMCs, obtained 11 to 12 days after vaccination. These receptors were obtained from a man over 45 who received an inactivated influenza vaccine. CDR3s include the opening cysteine and the closing phenylalanine or tryptophan. D genes are given only for firm matches. Rows may omit the clone size; those that give it use once, few, many or a size class.

cdr3_nt: TGTGCCCTCGGTAAGGGGCGCGGGGATACGCAGTATTTT
cdr3_aa: CALGKGRGDTQYF
d_call: -
v_call: TRBV6-6
clone_size: few
j_call: TRBJ2-3

cdr3_nt: TGTGCCAGCAGCCAAGATGGGGTGCACACTGAAGCTTTCTTT
cdr3_aa: CASSQDGVHTEAFF
d_call: -
v_call: TRBV4-2
clone_size: -
j_call: TRBJ1-1

cdr3_nt: TGCGCCAGCAGCTTAGTTTCAGGGGCGCCCGGGGAGCTGTTTTTT
cdr3_aa: CASSLVSGAPGELFF
d_call: -
v_call: TRBV5-1
clone_size: few
j_call: TRBJ2-2

cdr3_nt: TGTGCCGGCGGCGAGAGCTCTGGGGCCAACGTCCTGACTTTC
cdr3_aa: CAGGESSGANVLTF
d_call: -
v_call: TRBV28
clone_size: few
j_call: TRBJ2-6

cdr3_nt: TGCAGCGCTACTCGGGGGGAATCCTATGGCTACACCTTC
cdr3_aa: CSATRGESYGYTF
d_call: -
v_call: TRBV29-1
clone_size: few
j_call: TRBJ1-2

cdr3_nt: TGCAGCGTTGTGACGGATGGCTCCTACGAGCAGTACTTC
cdr3_aa: CSVVTDGSYEQYF
d_call: -
v_call: TRBV29-1
clone_size: -
j_call: TRBJ2-7

cdr3_nt: TGCAGTGCTAGAGATCCTAGCGGAAGCACAGATACGCAGTATTTT
cdr3_aa: CSARDPSGSTDTQYF
d_call: TRBD2
v_call: TRBV20-1
clone_size: -
j_call: TRBJ2-3

cdr3_nt: TGCGCCAGCAGCTTGGCGGGGACCAGTAGGAGCACAGATACGCAGTATTTT
cdr3_aa: CASSLAGTSRSTDTQYF
d_call: -
v_call: TRBV5-1
clone_size: few
j_call: TRBJ2-3

cdr3_nt: TGCGCCAGCAGCTTGGGGACAGGGAGCTCCTACGAGCAGTACTTC
cdr3_aa: CASSLGTGSSYEQYF
d_call: TRBD1
v_call: TRBV12-3/TRBV12-4
clone_size: many
j_call: TRBJ2-7

cdr3_nt: TGTGCCAGCAGCTTATTAGCCGGGGCCCACACAGATACGCAGTATTTT
cdr3_aa: CASSLLAGAHTDTQYF
d_call: -
v_call: TRBV7-9
clone_size: -
j_call: TRBJ2-3

cdr3_nt: TGTGCCAGCAGTCAAGGACCTCCCCGAGGGGAGACCCAGTACTTC
cdr3_aa: CASSQGPPRGETQYF
d_call: -
v_call: TRBV2
clone_size: few
j_call: TRBJ2-5

cdr3_nt: TGTGCCAGCAGCAAGGGACAGGGTGTCACTGAAGCTTTCTTT
cdr3_aa: CASSKGQGVTEAFF
d_call: TRBD1
v_call: TRBV7-2
clone_size: few
j_call: TRBJ1-1

cdr3_nt: TGTGCCAGCAGCCAAGATGTCCCCAGTGTTAACTATGGCTACACCTTC
cdr3_aa: CASSQDVPSVNYGYTF
d_call: -
v_call: TRBV4-2
clone_size: -
j_call: TRBJ1-2

cdr3_nt: TGTGCCAGCAGCTTGGGGGCGGTTTTGGAGACCCAGTACTTC
cdr3_aa: CASSLGAVLETQYF
d_call: -
v_call: TRBV7-8
clone_size: -
j_call: TRBJ2-5

cdr3_nt: TGTGCCAGCAGCCCCTGGGGGAGGAGGGAGGATGAGCAGTTCTTC
cdr3_aa: CASSPWGRREDEQFF
d_call: -
v_call: TRBV7-8
clone_size: -
j_call: TRBJ2-1

cdr3_nt: TGTGCCAGCAGCTTAGTCGAGGTGGTCAGCTCCTATAATTCACCCCTCCACTTT
cdr3_aa: CASSLVEVVSSYNSPLHF
d_call: -
v_call: TRBV11-1
clone_size: -
j_call: TRBJ1-6

cdr3_nt: TGTGCCACCAGTGACCCAGGACAGGGGGCGAATCAGCCCCAGCATTTT
cdr3_aa: CATSDPGQGANQPQHF
d_call: TRBD1
v_call: TRBV24-1
clone_size: few
j_call: TRBJ1-5

cdr3_nt: TGCAGCGTTCAGAATCGCATTGAAAAACTGTTTTTT
cdr3_aa: CSVQNRIEKLFF
d_call: -
v_call: TRBV29-1
clone_size: few
j_call: TRBJ1-4

cdr3_nt: TGTGCCAGCAGCCCCGGGACAGGGGTGAGAAATGAGCAGTTCTTC
cdr3_aa: CASSPGTGVRNEQFF
d_call: TRBD1
v_call: TRBV11-1
clone_size: -
j_call: TRBJ2-1

cdr3_nt: TGTGCCAGCAGTTTTGCGGGGGGGCAGGAGACCCAGTACTTC
cdr3_aa: CASSFAGGQETQYF
d_call: TRBD2
v_call: TRBV28
clone_size: few
j_call: TRBJ2-5

cdr3_nt: TGTGCCAGCAGAACAATGAACACCGGGGAGCTGTTTTTT
cdr3_aa: CASRTMNTGELFF
d_call: -
v_call: TRBV27
clone_size: -
j_call: TRBJ2-2

cdr3_nt: TGCAGTGCTGTTTCCCTTGGACAGGGAAATGAGCAGTTCTTC
cdr3_aa: CSAVSLGQGNEQFF
d_call: TRBD1
v_call: TRBV20-1
clone_size: -
j_call: TRBJ2-1

cdr3_nt: TGTGCCAGCAGCCAAGGGTTTAGAGACAGATCGAACACTGAAGCTTTCTTT
cdr3_aa: CASSQGFRDRSNTEAFF
d_call: -
v_call: TRBV4-2
clone_size: -
j_call: TRBJ1-1

cdr3_nt: TGCGCCAGCAGCCATTCAGGGACGGGACTAGCGGGAGGAGTACACAATGAGCAGTTCTTC
cdr3_aa: CASSHSGTGLAGGVHNEQFF
d_call: TRBD2
v_call: TRBV4-1
clone_size: once
j_call: TRBJ2-1

cdr3_nt: TGCAGTGCTAGAGATCGGAACAGCCGTCAGCCCCAGCATTTT
cdr3_aa: CSARDRNSRQPQHF
d_call: -
v_call: TRBV20-1
clone_size: few
j_call: TRBJ1-5

cdr3_nt: TGTGCCAGTAGTGAAATGGCGTGGAGCGGCTACACCTTC
cdr3_aa: CASSEMAWSGYTF
d_call: -
v_call: TRBV25-1
clone_size: -
j_call: TRBJ1-2

cdr3_nt: TGCAGCGTCCAGGAGTCCTACAATGAGCAGTTCTTC
cdr3_aa: CSVQESYNEQFF
d_call: -
v_call: TRBV29-1
clone_size: few
j_call: TRBJ2-1

cdr3_nt: TGTGCCAGCAGCCAAGTTAGTGAGCAGTTCTTC
cdr3_aa: CASSQVSEQFF
d_call: -
v_call: TRBV3-1
clone_size: -
j_call: TRBJ2-1

cdr3_nt: TGTGCCAGCAGCTTAGGTCCTAGCGCCGACAATGAGCAGTTCTTC
cdr3_aa: CASSLGPSADNEQFF
d_call: -
v_call: TRBV7-3
clone_size: -
j_call: TRBJ2-1

cdr3_nt: TGTGCCAGCAGCCTAGAGACGGCCGGTGGGCAGTACTTC
cdr3_aa: CASSLETAGGQYF
d_call: -
v_call: TRBV7-9
clone_size: few
j_call: TRBJ2-7

cdr3_nt: TGTGCCAGCAGCCAAGATAGCGGGTGGGTTCGTGGCTACACCTTC
cdr3_aa: CASSQDSGWVRGYTF
d_call: -
v_call: TRBV3-1
clone_size: -
j_call: TRBJ1-2

cdr3_nt: TGTGCCAGCAGCTCTCCCCAGACCTATGGCTACACCTTC
cdr3_aa: CASSSPQTYGYTF
d_call: -
v_call: TRBV28
clone_size: few
j_call: TRBJ1-2

cdr3_nt: TGTGCCAGCAGCCAAGATGACAGGGCGGGCACTGAAGCTTTCTTT
cdr3_aa: CASSQDDRAGTEAFF
d_call: TRBD1
v_call: TRBV4-2
clone_size: -
j_call: TRBJ1-1

cdr3_nt: TGTGCCAGCGTCACCCCGCGGGGCTCTAGCACTGAAGCTTTCTTT
cdr3_aa: CASVTPRGSSTEAFF
d_call: -
v_call: TRBV28
clone_size: few
j_call: TRBJ1-1

cdr3_nt: TGTGCCAGCAGCGGGTCGGGACGGGGGATGGGGTACGAGCAGTACTTC
cdr3_aa: CASSGSGRGMGYEQYF
d_call: -
v_call: TRBV3-1
clone_size: -
j_call: TRBJ2-7

cdr3_nt: TGTGCCAGCAGGGGGGACAGTGCAAATCAGCCCCAGCATTTT
cdr3_aa: CASRGDSANQPQHF
d_call: TRBD1
v_call: TRBV25-1
clone_size: -
j_call: TRBJ1-5

cdr3_nt: TGCAGTGCTACGGACAGGCTCGGGAGAGCACCCCTCCACTTT
cdr3_aa: CSATDRLGRAPLHF
d_call: TRBD1
v_call: TRBV20-1
clone_size: few
j_call: TRBJ1-6

cdr3_nt: TGTGCCAGCAGCGTCCCGGGGGCACGGGGCTATGGCTACACCTTC
cdr3_aa: CASSVPGARGYGYTF
d_call: -
v_call: TRBV7-9
clone_size: -
j_call: TRBJ1-2

cdr3_nt: TGTGCCAGCAAGCAGGGACGGGAAAAACTGTTTTTT
cdr3_aa: CASKQGREKLFF
d_call: -
v_call: TRBV6-6
clone_size: -
j_call: TRBJ1-4

cdr3_nt: TGTGCCAGCAGCCTCGGCGGCCAAGGCAACATTCAGTACTTC
cdr3_aa: CASSLGGQGNIQYF
d_call: -
v_call: TRBV7-9
clone_size: few
j_call: TRBJ2-4

cdr3_nt: TGTGCCAGCAGTTTAGGGACTAGCGGGGATGAGCAGTTCTTC
cdr3_aa: CASSLGTSGDEQFF
d_call: TRBD2
v_call: TRBV12-3/TRBV12-4
clone_size: few
j_call: TRBJ2-1

cdr3_nt: TGTGCCAGCAGCCAAATGTCTGGGGGGCCTTACGAGCAGTACTTC
cdr3_aa: CASSQMSGGPYEQYF
d_call: -
v_call: TRBV3-1
clone_size: -
j_call: TRBJ2-7

cdr3_nt: TGTGCCAGCCAGCGGGACCCCACAGATACGCAGTATTTT
cdr3_aa: CASQRDPTDTQYF
d_call: TRBD2
v_call: TRBV6-2/TRBV6-3
clone_size: -
j_call: TRBJ2-3